These 24 T cell receptor beta chains were all obtained from the same sample, sequenced in a study of cytotoxic CD8 clonotypes in ibrutinib-treated CLL. Using immunoSEQ multiplex PCR, the repertoire was profiled, and TCRdb retains in-frame clones only, with some absent. The sample yields around 200,000 clones, roughly three quarters seen once. The input for sequencing was PBMCs, taken after 12 months of ibrutinib treatment. The receptors were sampled from a human donor with chronic lymphocytic leukemia.

The chain joins TRBV2 to TRBJ2-1; D call uncertain. The CDR3 is 15 amino acids. The V gene's germline CDR1 is SNHLY and CDR2 FYNNEI. V was trimmed by 5 bases and J by 1 base, leaving 12 bases between them. Here the CDR3 reads CASSLDPGSYNEQFF. The CDR3 DNA follows: TGTGCCAGCAGTCTGGACCCCGGGTCCTACAATGAGCAGTTCTTC.

The chain links TRBV7-9 to TRBJ2-3, with D perhaps TRBD2 (5 bases). The length of the CDR3 is 14 residues. Trimming took off 2 bases at V and 7 bases at J, with 13 bases between the two ends. Germline values: CDR1 SEHNR, CDR2 FQNEAQ (reference sequence). The CDR3 reads CASSLYGIPHTQYF. The CDR3 DNA reads as TGTGCCAGCAGCTTATACGGGATCCCTCATACGCAGTATTTT.

The chain couples TRBV5-1 to TRBJ1-3, with 9 positions matching TRBD1. Germline V lookup: CDR1 SGHRS, CDR2 YFSETQ. V lost 0 bases to trimming and J lost 3 bases; unmatched junction nucleotides: 4. CDR3 length: 16 amino acids. This chain's CDR3 is CASSLEGQGGGNTIYF. The CDR3 DNA follows: TGCGCCAGCAGCTTGGAGGGACAGGGTGGTGGAAACACCATATATTTT.

The rearrangement joins TRBV6-5 to TRBJ2-3; TRBD2 aligns across 8 bases. Germline CDR1 reads MNHEY; CDR2 reads SVGAGI. Trimming at V came to 4 bases and at J to 2 bases, leaving 5 bases not matched to a gene. This CDR3 comprises 15 residues. DNA for the CDR3: TGTGCCAGCAGTTTTGGGGGACTAGTCACAGATACGCAGTATTTT. This codes for CASSFGGLVTDTQYF.

Only a few counts were recorded for this clone. The V gene is TRBV30, the J gene TRBJ1-3, with 7 bases aligning to TRBD1. The CDR3 runs 12 residues. CDR1 is GTSNPN and CDR2 is SVGIG in the germline V gene (reference sequence). The V and J ends lost 6 bases and 4 bases, in that order; junction bases with no gene match: 3. The CDR3 protein is CACPTGGNTIYF. Here the CDR3 DNA reads TGTGCCTGCCCGACAGGGGGAAACACCATATATTTT.

The chain is built from TRBV7-8 and TRBJ1-1; TRBD1 might be the D (5 bases). The V gene lost 5 bases and the J gene lost 5 bases, with 15 bases spanning the gap. This CDR3 has 14 amino acids. Germline loops: CDR1 SGHVS, CDR2 FQNEAQ. This chain's CDR3 is CASSHFGAGTEAFF. The CDR3 nucleotides read TGTGCCAGCAGCCACTTCGGGGCCGGGACTGAAGCTTTCTTT.

The gene calls are TRBV19 and TRBJ2-5, with TRBD2 as a possible D gene (5 bases). The germline V gene has CDR1 LNHDA and CDR2 SQIVND (reference sequence). V lost 4 bases and J 7 bases, leaving 16 bases between the germline ends. The CDR3 spans 14 residues. In DNA form, the CDR3 reads TGTGCCAGTAGTACCGGGTCGGCGGGTGGGACCCAGTACTTC. Protein sequence: CASSTGSAGGTQYF. The whole variable domain, filled in from reference TRBV19 and TRBJ2-5, reads DGGITQSPKYLFRKEGQNVTLSCEQNLNHDAMYWYRQDPGQGLRLIYYSQIVNDFQKGDIAEGYSVSREKKESFPLTVTSAQKNPTAFYLCASSTGSAGGTQYFGPGTRLLVL.

This sequence joins TRBV27 and TRBJ2-2; D remains unclear. Germline CDR1 MNHEY, CDR2 SMNVEV (reference sequence). The V gene lost 2 bases and the J gene lost 2 bases, with 15 bases spanning the gap. This CDR3 has 17 residues. The CDR3 coding sequence is TGTGCCAGCAGTTTAGAAGCATTATCGTTCAACACCGGGGAGCTGTTTTTT. Its protein product is CASSLEALSFNTGELFF.

This clone was found once. DNA for the CDR3: TGTGCCAGCATCCCCGCCGGATGGGCCGGTGAGCAGTACTTC. Translated: CASIPAGWAGEQYF. V and J are TRBV2 and TRBJ2-7, with unresolved D. The CDR3 extends over 14 amino acids. Per germline, CDR1 SNHLY and CDR2 FYNNEI. The V end lost 7 bases, the J end lost 7 bases, and 20 bases lay between the germline ends.

The rearrangement joins TRBV6-5 to TRBJ1-2; D gene unclear. V was pared by 4 bases and J by 4 bases, with 10 bases between. Per the germline V gene, CDR1 is MNHEY and CDR2 is SVGAGI. The CDR3 runs 13 residues. The CDR3 region has the DNA TGTGCCAGCAGTTCAGGACGGATCTATGGCTACACCTTC. Translation gives CASSSGRIYGYTF.

The chain carries TRBV6-5 and TRBJ2-1; 7 positions match TRBD2. The V and J ends lost 2 bases and 15 bases, in that order; junction bases with no gene match: 13. CDR3 size: 14 residues. In germline, CDR1 is MNHEY, CDR2 SVGAGI. CDR3 coding DNA: TGTGCCAGCAGTTACCCTGTCACTAGCGTGGCAGGGTTCTTC. The encoded protein is CASSYPVTSVAGFF.

Worth noting for this clone: Other DNA sequences in the sample encode the same CDR3. The chain carries TRBV5-1 and TRBJ1-2, with D uncertain. Looked up from germline, CDR1 is SGHRS and CDR2 is YFSETQ. The CDR3 loop spans 15 amino acids. Between the trimmed V and J ends, which lost 0 bases and 3 bases, there was a span of 12 bases. Here the CDR3 reads CASSLVISGDYGYTF. The CDR3 DNA is TGCGCCAGCAGCTTGGTCATCTCGGGTGACTATGGCTACACCTTC. Full variable domain (remainder filled in from reference TRBV5-1 and TRBJ1-2): KAGVTQTPRYLIKTRGQQVTLSCSPISGHRSVSWYQQTPGQGLQFLFEYFSETQRNKGNFPGRFSGRQFSNSRSEMNVSTLELGDSALYLCASSLVISGDYGYTFGSGTRLTVV.

This chain links TRBV7-6 with TRBJ2-1; unclear D gene. The CDR3 length is 12 residues. Deletions cut 1 base from V and 10 bases from J, with 8 bases between. Germline CDR1 SGHVS, CDR2 FNYEAQ. The CDR3: CASSLVLDEQFF. The DNA of the CDR3 is TGTGCCAGCAGCTTAGTCCTAGACGAGCAGTTCTTC.

The chain links TRBV2 to TRBJ2-7; D call uncertain. CDR3 size: 15 residues. The V end lost 5 bases, the J end lost 3 bases, and 17 bases lay between the germline ends. Germline V gene lookup returns CDR1 SNHLY and CDR2 FYNNEI. The DNA for the CDR3 is TGTGCCAGCAGTCCTACGGTCCCGATCGGCTACGAGCAGTACTTC. Its protein product is CASSPTVPIGYEQYF.

The rearrangement links TRBV4-2 to TRBJ1-1; no definite D call. Between the trimmed V and J ends, which lost 1 base and 4 bases, there was a span of 7 bases. The CDR3 length is 13 residues. The V gene's germline CDR1 is LGHNA and CDR2 YNFKEQ. The CDR3 spells CASSQAPVTEAFF. The CDR3 region has the DNA TGTGCCAGCAGCCAAGCCCCGGTCACTGAAGCTTTCTTT.

This clone was found a few times. The chain couples TRBV19 to TRBJ1-5, with D hard to call. Germline V gene data show CDR1 as LNHDA and CDR2 as SQIVND (reference sequence). The V gene lost 6 bases and the J gene lost 2 bases, with 11 bases spanning the gap. The CDR3 is 14 residues long. The CDR3 sequence: CASRGAPGNQPQHF. Written as DNA, the CDR3 is TGTGCCAGTAGGGGTGCGCCGGGCAATCAGCCCCAGCATTTT.

J is TRBJ2-5 and V is TRBV15; maybe TRBD2 (6 bases). The V end was cut by 2 bases, the J end by 1 base, with 14 bases between. CDR3 length: 16 amino acids. Germline V gives CDR1 LNHNV, CDR2 YYDKDF (reference sequence). This chain's CDR3 is CATSRMGGGTQETQYF. The DNA of the CDR3 is TGTGCCACCAGCAGAATGGGGGGTGGGACCCAAGAGACCCAGTACTTC.

This CDR3 reads CASSATGGQGAKGNTIYF. Here the CDR3 DNA reads TGTGCCAGCAGCGCAACCGGGGGACAGGGGGCGAAGGGAAACACCATATATTTT. J is TRBJ1-3 and V is TRBV9, with TRBD1 matching 12 bases. CDR3 length: 18 residues. J gave up 4 bases and V 3 bases, and 11 bases lay outside the gene matches. CDR1 is SGDLS, CDR2 YYNGEE, per germline.

This chain links TRBV11-2 with TRBJ2-1; 7 bases align to TRBD1. CDR3 size: 15 residues. Germline lookup yields CDR1 SGHAT and CDR2 FQNNGV. The junction had 9 bases not matched to a gene; V was cut back by 4 bases and J by 6 bases. The CDR3 sequence is CASSSTTGLGNEQFF. DNA of the CDR3: TGTGCCAGCAGCTCTACGACAGGGTTGGGCAATGAGCAGTTCTTC.

This clone was counted ten times or more. The chain carries TRBV6-4 and TRBJ2-2; D perhaps matches TRBD2 (6 bases). This CDR3 is built from 15 residues. V lost 2 bases to trimming and J lost 6 bases, with 13 bases between them. Germline-derived CDR1 and CDR2 are MRHNA and SNTAGT. For the CDR3, the DNA is TGTGCCAGCAGTGACGTTTGGAGGGGACCCGGGGAGCTGTTTTTT. Translating it yields CASSDVWRGPGELFF.

This clone turned up a few times. The chain joins TRBV5-1 to TRBJ2-3; D uncertain. The V gene's germline CDR1 is SGHRS and CDR2 YFSETQ. This CDR3 contains 14 residues. V shed 3 bases and J shed 0 bases, with 8 bases lying between them. For the CDR3, the DNA is TGCGCCAGCAGCTATGGTGGCAGCACAGATACGCAGTATTTT. Translation gives CASSYGGSTDTQYF.

V and J are TRBV28 and TRBJ1-2; no firm D call. Trimming left V 8 bases short and J 3 bases short, with 7 bases between. The CDR3 consists of 11 residues. Germline lookup yields CDR1 MDHEN and CDR2 SYDVKM. The CDR3 sequence: CASESYYGYTF. CDR3 bases: TGTGCCAGCGAGTCCTACTATGGCTACACCTTC.

V gene TRBV5-6 combines with J gene TRBJ2-1; the D gene is possibly TRBD2 (8 bases). Germline CDR1 reads SGHDT; CDR2 reads YYEEEE. The CDR3 is 15 amino acids. Trimming cost V 4 bases and J 4 bases, with 15 bases left between them. As DNA, the CDR3 is TGTGCCAGCAGCCGGGAGGGGGCGCTTTACAATGAGCAGTTCTTC. Translation: CASSREGALYNEQFF.

This clone was picked up a small number of times. The chain has TRBV18 and TRBJ1-5; D is undetermined. The CDR3 consists of 14 residues. The germline gives CDR1 KGHSH, CDR2 LQKENI. V lost 1 base and J lost 0, with 4 bases in between. Here the CDR3 DNA reads TGTGCCAGCTCACCACAATATAGCAATCAGCCCCAGCATTTT. Protein: CASSPQYSNQPQHF.